The subject of this entry is one T cell receptor (beta chain). Its antigen is currently unknown. This entry belongs to a study of beta chain features in type 1 diabetes. The isolated RNA, all of it, was reverse transcribed, so expressed TCRB transcripts were what got sequenced. About 3.57 million reads per sample were averaged for naive, central memory and regulatory samples. Generated by immunoSEQ multiplex PCR, the TCRdb table keeps only in-frame clones and is missing some. Of about 150,000 clones in the sample, about 10% were seen once. Study outcomes and limitations: Relative to healthy donors, patients appeared to have naive, central memory and Treg TCRB repertoires that were more similar. The question left open here concerned HLA type influencing TCRB rearrangement.

CDR1 and CDR2 (germline): SNHLY, FYNNEI. The length of the CDR3 is 16 residues. V shed 7 bases and J 0 bases; nucleotides not matched to a gene: 8. The receptor was isolated from a man between 18 and 29 years old in good health. The sample comprised naive CD4+ T cells from blood. The genes are TRBV2 and TRBJ2-1; 8 nucleotides align to TRBD2. CDR3: CASTPQRGGSYNEQFF. CDR3 nucleotides: TGTGCCAGCACCCCCCAACGGGGGGGCTCCTACAATGAGCAGTTCTTC.